The present T cell receptor (beta chain) was sequenced within a study of T cells in Graves' hyperthyroidism and ophthalmopathy. This clonotype was seen a handful of times. The antigen remains unidentified. Amplification yielded TCR beta CDR3 regions, with RNA transcripts as the source. The primer set for the first-round RT-PCR of the TCR CDR3 was HTBI. TCRdb re-derived calls from the multiplex PCR reads in MiXCR, one entry per CDR3 protein. The sample has over 650,000 distinct CDR3 sequences; just under 45% are singletons. Germline V lookup: CDR1 MNHEY, CDR2 SVGAGI. V was pared by 2 bases and J by 3 bases, with 8 bases between. The CDR3 runs 13 residues. Investigators excluded patients with uncontrolled infection, other autoimmune disease, pregnancy or lactation. Notes on the study in general: Blood also showed most of the thyroid clonotypes that were expanded above 0.001. From stable hyperthyroidism, ophthalmopathy was set apart by a 13 V-J model.

The V gene is TRBV6-5, the J gene TRBJ2-7; D is unresolved. The sample was peripheral blood or thyroid tissue (not recorded which). This clonotype originated in an adult man with Graves' disease, either hyperthyroidism or ophthalmopathy (not recorded which). The CDR3 nucleotides are TGTGCCAGCAGTTACAGCAGTCGCTACGAGCAGTACTTC. Amino acid sequence: CASSYSSRYEQYF.